The 8 T cell receptor beta chains below all came from one sample that was sequenced in a study of blood T cell repertoires in COVID-19. This table comes from immunoSEQ multiplex PCR, and its TCRdb copy is limited to in-frame clones, with some not included. Here the sample spans fewer than 65,000 clones, 75% to 90% being singletons. The sequencing input was peripheral blood. All receptors derive from a human donor with acute or convalescent COVID-19. The donor label of this sample is uncertain.

V and J are TRBV18 and TRBJ2-7; the match to TRBD1 covers 9 bases. With 4 bases clipped from V and 3 bases from J, the junction kept 7 bases outside the gene matches. Looked up from germline, CDR1 is KGHSH and CDR2 is LQKENI. The CDR3 contains 15 residues. CDR3 region: CASSRGTGLYYEQYF. Here the CDR3 DNA reads TGTGCCAGCTCACGCGGGACAGGGTTATACTACGAGCAGTACTTC.

The chain recombines TRBV18 with TRBJ1-6; possibly TRBD1 for D (5 bases). CDR1 is KGHSH and CDR2 is LQKENI in the germline V gene. This CDR3 is 15 amino acids long. V lost 6 bases and J lost 7, with 16 bases in between. The CDR3 is CASSSQGDGNSPLHF. CDR3 in DNA: TGTGCCAGCTCTAGCCAGGGCGATGGGAATTCACCCCTCCACTTT. Full variable domain (rest looked up from reference TRBV18 and TRBJ1-6): NAGVMQNPRHLVRRRGQEARLRCSPMKGHSHVYWYRQLPEEGLKFMVYLQKENIIDESGMPKERFSAEFPKEGPSILRIQQVVRGDSAAYFCASSSQGDGNSPLHFGNGTRLTVT.

This clone was recorded a few times. This chain links TRBV24-1 with TRBJ1-2; D unresolved. The germline V gene encodes CDR1 KGHDR and CDR2 SFDVKD. The CDR3 has 12 amino acids. With 3 bases removed from V and 8 bases from J, the gap between germline ends came to 9 bases. CDR3 nucleotide sequence: TGTGCCACCAGTGATGATCGGTGGGGCTACACCTTC. Translation gives CATSDDRWGYTF.

CDR3 bases: TGCGCCAGCAGCCAGTCCGAAAGCGGGAGGGGGCGATATGGCTACACCTTC. Translation gives CASSQSESGRGRYGYTF. The chain recombines TRBV4-1 with TRBJ1-2; 7 bases align to TRBD1. Germline CDR1 MGHRA, CDR2 YSYEKL. This CDR3 comprises 17 residues. V shed 3 bases, J shed 5 bases, and the junction held 15 bases outside the gene matches.

The CDR3, as DNA: TGTGCCAGCAGTTACTCCAGGACAGCTCACTACGAGCAGTACTTC. It encodes CASSYSRTAHYEQYF. This sequence joins TRBV6-6 and TRBJ2-7, with D possibly matching TRBD1 (6 bases). This CDR3 has 15 residues. Deletions cut 0 bases from V and 3 bases from J, with 12 bases between. Germline CDR1 is MNHNY and CDR2 is SVGAGI (reference sequence).

The rearrangement links TRBV3-1 (or the pseudogene TRBV3-2) to TRBJ2-1; perhaps TRBD2 as D (6 bases). The length of the CDR3 is 18 residues. V was pared by 0 bases and J by 0 bases, with 15 bases between. Germline values: CDR1 LGHDT, CDR2 YNNKEL (reference sequence). The CDR3 protein is CASSQDTGGAGSYNEQFF. CDR3 DNA: TGTGCCAGCAGCCAAGACACCGGGGGAGCGGGCTCCTACAATGAGCAGTTCTTC.

CDR3 loop: CASSFVGQGYGYTF. The DNA of the CDR3 is TGTGCCAGCAGCTTCGTGGGACAGGGCTATGGCTACACCTTC. The chain links TRBV7-9 to TRBJ1-2, with 9 nucleotides matching TRBD1. Germline CDR1 and CDR2: SEHNR and FQNEAQ (reference sequence). The V and J ends lost 3 bases and 4 bases, in that order; junction bases with no gene match: 3. The CDR3 sequence is 14 residues long.

The chain is built from TRBV11-2 and TRBJ1-6, with D perhaps TRBD1 (5 bases). CDR1 and CDR2 from the germline V gene are SGHAT and FQNNGV. V lost 2 bases and J lost 6, with 5 bases in between. This CDR3 has 13 amino acids. CDR3 DNA: TGTGCCAGCAGCTTACAGGGTAATTCACCCCTCCACTTT. Residues: CASSLQGNSPLHF.